These 8 T cell receptor beta chains came from one sample sequenced in a study of T cell repertoires in cytomegalovirus infection. Their antigen targets remain unknown. TCRdb passed the reads through MiXCR, listing each CDR3 protein once. The sample lists roughly 45,000 distinct CDR3 sequences, 20% occurring once. Sequencing input: PBMCs, sequenced either directly or after in vitro stimulation (not recorded which). Source of these receptors: a human donor in good health (CMV status not recorded). Some clones in this sample may be carry-over from other donors' samples.

This clonotype was counted a few times. The gene calls are TRBV20-1 and TRBJ2-1; the D gene could be TRBD1 or TRBD2 (6 bases each). V was clipped by 5 bases and J by 2 bases, with 25 bases between them. The CDR3 has 18 residues. Looked up from germline, CDR1 is DFQATT and CDR2 is SNEGSKA (reference sequence). The CDR3: CSAYDPTARGHTYNEQFF. For the CDR3, the DNA is TGCAGTGCTTACGACCCCACAGCCCGGGGGCACACCTACAATGAGCAGTTCTTC.

This clonotype was seen many times. The chain joins TRBV7-2 to TRBJ2-2, with TRBD2 identical over 7 bases. Germline V gene lookup returns CDR1 SGHTA and CDR2 FQGNSA. V lost 3 bases, J lost 6 bases, and 4 bases stayed unmatched. The CDR3 has 14 amino acids. Here the CDR3 reads CASSFGGRAGELFF. Written as DNA, the CDR3 is TGTGCCAGCAGCTTTGGTGGGAGGGCCGGGGAGCTGTTTTTT.

This chain connects TRBV6-1 to TRBJ2-7, with TRBD1 matching 7 bases. CDR3 size: 14 residues. Per germline, CDR1 MNHNS and CDR2 SASEGT. V lost 0 bases and J lost 4; bases outside the gene matches: 3. The CDR3 nucleotides read TGTGCCAGCAGTGAAGCATGGGACAGATACGAGCAGTACTTC. This translates into CASSEAWDRYEQYF.

This clonotype was detected ten times or more. The rearrangement uses TRBV5-4 and TRBJ2-3; D is uncertain. Looked up from germline, CDR1 is SGHNT and CDR2 is YYREEE (reference sequence). The CDR3 is 15 residues long. The V end lost 0 bases, the J end lost 0 bases, and 8 bases lay between the germline ends. The CDR3 reads CASSLVTTSTDTQYF. CDR3 in DNA: TGTGCCAGCAGCTTGGTGACGACTAGCACAGATACGCAGTATTTT.

This clonotype was detected ten times or more. This chain links TRBV20-1 with TRBJ2-5; no clear D. Germline V gene data show CDR1 as DFQATT and CDR2 as SNEGSKA (reference sequence). The CDR3 is 13 amino acids. Trimming removed 3 bases at V and 2 bases at J, with 10 bases between. The CDR3 sequence is CSASFQEQETQYF. DNA of the CDR3: TGCAGTGCTAGCTTCCAAGAACAAGAGACCCAGTACTTC.

This chain joins TRBV11-2 and TRBJ2-3, with D hard to call. This CDR3 region has 14 residues. The ends were cut back, 5 bases at V and 1 base at J, with 10 bases in the middle. Germline loops: CDR1 SGHAT, CDR2 FQNNGV. The CDR3 coding sequence is TGTGCCAGCAGCAGGCCTGGCGGCACAGATACGCAGTATTTT. Protein sequence: CASSRPGGTDTQYF.

The genes are TRBV5-6 and TRBJ2-3, with D tentatively TRBD2 (7 bases). V lost 6 bases and J 2 bases, leaving 22 bases between the germline ends. Germline CDR1 is SGHDT and CDR2 is YYEEEE. CDR3 length equals 17 residues. The CDR3 spells CASILRGGGLFTDTQYF. In nucleotides, the CDR3 is TGTGCCAGCATTCTGAGGGGGGGGGGCCTCTTCACAGATACGCAGTATTTT.

This clonotype has only a few counts. The V and J genes are TRBV11-2 and TRBJ2-1, with TRBD2 matching over 7 bases. Germline trimming cut 3 bases from V and 7 bases from J; bases unmatched to any gene: 9. In germline, CDR1 is SGHAT, CDR2 FQNNGV. This CDR3 has 15 amino acids. CDR3 bases: TGTGCCAGCAGCTTCTGGTGGGAGGGCCGGAATGAGCAGTTCTTC. Its protein product is CASSFWWEGRNEQFF.